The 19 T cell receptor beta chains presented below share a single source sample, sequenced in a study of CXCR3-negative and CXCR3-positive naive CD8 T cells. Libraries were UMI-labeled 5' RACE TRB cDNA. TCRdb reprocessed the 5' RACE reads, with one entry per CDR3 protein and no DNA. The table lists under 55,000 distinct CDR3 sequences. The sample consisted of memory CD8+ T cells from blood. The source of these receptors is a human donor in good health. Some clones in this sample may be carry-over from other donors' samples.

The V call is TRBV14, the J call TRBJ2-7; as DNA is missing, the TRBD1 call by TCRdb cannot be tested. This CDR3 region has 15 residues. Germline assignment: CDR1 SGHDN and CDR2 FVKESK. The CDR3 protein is CASSQEMTGLTEQYF. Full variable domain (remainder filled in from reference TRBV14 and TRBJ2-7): EAGVTQFPSHSVIEKGQTVTLRCDPISGHDNLYWYRRVMGKEIKFLLHFVKESKQDESGMPNNRFLAERTGGTYSTLKVQPAELEDSGVYFCASSQEMTGLTEQYFGPGTRLTVT.

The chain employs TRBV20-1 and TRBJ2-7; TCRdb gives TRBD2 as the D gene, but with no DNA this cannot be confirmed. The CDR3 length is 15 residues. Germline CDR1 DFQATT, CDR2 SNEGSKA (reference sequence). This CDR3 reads CSASRGLAGPYEQYF.

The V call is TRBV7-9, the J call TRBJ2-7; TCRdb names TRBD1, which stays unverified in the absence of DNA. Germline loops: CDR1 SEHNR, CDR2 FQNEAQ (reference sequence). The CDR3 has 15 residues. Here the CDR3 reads CASSPPGGPDYEQYF.

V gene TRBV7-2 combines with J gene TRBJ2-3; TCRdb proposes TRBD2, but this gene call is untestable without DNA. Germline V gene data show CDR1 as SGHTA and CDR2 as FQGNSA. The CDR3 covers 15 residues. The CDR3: CASSPVAGLTDTQYF.

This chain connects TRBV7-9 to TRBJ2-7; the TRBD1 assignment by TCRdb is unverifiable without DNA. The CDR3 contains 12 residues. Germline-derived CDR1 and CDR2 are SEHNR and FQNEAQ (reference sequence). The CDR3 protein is CASSFGGSEQYF.

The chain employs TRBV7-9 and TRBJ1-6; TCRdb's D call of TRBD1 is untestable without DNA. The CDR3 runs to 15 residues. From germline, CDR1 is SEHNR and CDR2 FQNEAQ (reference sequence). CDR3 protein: CASSSNDRGGSPLHF.

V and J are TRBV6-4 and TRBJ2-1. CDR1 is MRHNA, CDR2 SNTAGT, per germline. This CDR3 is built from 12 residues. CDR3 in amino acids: CASSDSVNEQFF.

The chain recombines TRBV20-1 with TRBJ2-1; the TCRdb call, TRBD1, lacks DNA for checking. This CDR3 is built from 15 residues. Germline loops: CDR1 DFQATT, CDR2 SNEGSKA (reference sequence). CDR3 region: CSARELGQVYNEQFF.

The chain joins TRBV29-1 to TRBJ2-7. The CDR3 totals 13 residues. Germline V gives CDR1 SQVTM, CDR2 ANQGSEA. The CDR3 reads CSVDDSSPYEQYF.

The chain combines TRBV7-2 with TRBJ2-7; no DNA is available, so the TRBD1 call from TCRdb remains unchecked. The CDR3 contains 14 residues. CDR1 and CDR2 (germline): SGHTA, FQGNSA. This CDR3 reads CASSPRDSSYEQYF.

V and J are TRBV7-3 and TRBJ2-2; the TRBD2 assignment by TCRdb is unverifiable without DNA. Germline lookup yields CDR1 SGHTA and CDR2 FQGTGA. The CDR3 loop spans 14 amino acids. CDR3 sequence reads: CASSPGTSTGELFF.

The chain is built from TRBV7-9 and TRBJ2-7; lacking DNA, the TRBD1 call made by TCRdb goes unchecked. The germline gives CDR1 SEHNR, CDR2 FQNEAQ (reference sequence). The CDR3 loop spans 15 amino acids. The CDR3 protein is CASSFPGQLSYEQYF.

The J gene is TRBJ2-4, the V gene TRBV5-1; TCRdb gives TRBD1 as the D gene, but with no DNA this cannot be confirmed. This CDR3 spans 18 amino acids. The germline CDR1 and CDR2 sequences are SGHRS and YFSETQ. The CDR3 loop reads CASSLSVGGARTKNIQYF.

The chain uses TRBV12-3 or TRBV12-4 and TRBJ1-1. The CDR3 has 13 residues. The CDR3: CASSWNSVAEAFF.

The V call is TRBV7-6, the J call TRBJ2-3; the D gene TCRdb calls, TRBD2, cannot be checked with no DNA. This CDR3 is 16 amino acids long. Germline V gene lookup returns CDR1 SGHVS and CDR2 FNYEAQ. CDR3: CASSFALDAGMDTQYF.

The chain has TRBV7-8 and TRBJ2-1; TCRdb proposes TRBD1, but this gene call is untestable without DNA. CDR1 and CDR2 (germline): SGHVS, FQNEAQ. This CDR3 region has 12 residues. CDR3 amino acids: CASSLEGNEQFF.

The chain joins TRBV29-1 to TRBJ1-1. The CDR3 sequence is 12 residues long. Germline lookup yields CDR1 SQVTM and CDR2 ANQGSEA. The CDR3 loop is CSVGQMNTEAFF.

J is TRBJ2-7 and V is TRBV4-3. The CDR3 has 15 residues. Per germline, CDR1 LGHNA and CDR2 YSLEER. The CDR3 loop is CASSPAYAATYEQYF.

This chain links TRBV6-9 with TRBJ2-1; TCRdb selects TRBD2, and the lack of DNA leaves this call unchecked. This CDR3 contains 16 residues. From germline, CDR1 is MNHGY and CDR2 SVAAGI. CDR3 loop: CASLHSGGLSNNEQFF.